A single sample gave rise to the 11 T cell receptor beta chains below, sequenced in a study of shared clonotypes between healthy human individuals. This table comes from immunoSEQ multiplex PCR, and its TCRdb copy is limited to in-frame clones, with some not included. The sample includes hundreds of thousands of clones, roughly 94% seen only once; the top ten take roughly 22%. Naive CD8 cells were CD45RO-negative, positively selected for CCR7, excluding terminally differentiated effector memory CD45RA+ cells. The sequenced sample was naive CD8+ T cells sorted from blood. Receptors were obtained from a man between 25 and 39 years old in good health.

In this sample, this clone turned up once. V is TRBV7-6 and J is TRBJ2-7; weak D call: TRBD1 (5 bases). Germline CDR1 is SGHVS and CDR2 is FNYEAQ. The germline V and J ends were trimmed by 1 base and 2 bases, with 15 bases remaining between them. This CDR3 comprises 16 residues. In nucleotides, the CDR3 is TGTGCCAGCAGCTTAGTGGTAGGGGCAGCGACCTACGAGCAGTACTTC. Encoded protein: CASSLVVGAATYEQYF.

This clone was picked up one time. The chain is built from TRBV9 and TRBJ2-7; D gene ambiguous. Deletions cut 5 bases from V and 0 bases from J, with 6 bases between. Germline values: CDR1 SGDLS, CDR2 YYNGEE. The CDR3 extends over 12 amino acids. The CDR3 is CASSFVSYEQYF. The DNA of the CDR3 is TGTGCCAGCAGTTTCGTCTCCTACGAGCAGTACTTC.

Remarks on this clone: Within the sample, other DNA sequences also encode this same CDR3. CDR3 protein: CSVTRGNTGELFF. Here the CDR3 DNA reads TGCAGCGTCACAAGGGGGAACACCGGGGAGCTGTTTTTT. The V and J genes are TRBV29-1 and TRBJ2-2, with D possibly TRBD1 on 5 matching bases. The CDR3 spans 13 residues. The V end was cut by 6 bases, the J end by 1 base, with 9 bases between. Germline V gene sequence: CDR1 SQVTM, CDR2 ANQGSEA.

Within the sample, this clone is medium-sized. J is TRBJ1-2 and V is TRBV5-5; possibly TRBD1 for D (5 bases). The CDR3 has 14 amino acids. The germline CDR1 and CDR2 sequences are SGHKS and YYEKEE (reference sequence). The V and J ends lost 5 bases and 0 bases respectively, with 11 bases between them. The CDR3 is CASSSTASNYGYTF. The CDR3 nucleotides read TGTGCCAGCAGTTCGACAGCGTCTAACTATGGCTACACCTTC. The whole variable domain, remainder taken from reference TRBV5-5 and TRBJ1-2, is DAGVTQSPTHLIKTRGQQVTLRCSPISGHKSVSWYQQVLGQGPQFIFQYYEKEERGRGNFPDRFSARQFPNYSSELNVNALLLGDSALYLCASSSTASNYGYTFGSGTRLTVV.

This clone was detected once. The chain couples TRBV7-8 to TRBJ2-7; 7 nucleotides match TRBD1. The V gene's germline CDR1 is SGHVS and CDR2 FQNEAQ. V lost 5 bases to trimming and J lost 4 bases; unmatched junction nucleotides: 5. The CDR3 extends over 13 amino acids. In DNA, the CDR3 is TGTGCCAGCAGCCCGGGACAGAAATACGAGCAGTACTTC. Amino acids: CASSPGQKYEQYF.

The DNA of the CDR3 is TGTGCCAGCAGCTTAGGGTCCGGGACTAGCGAGAGGTTCGAGCAGTTCTTC. Translation: CASSLGSGTSERFEQFF. J is TRBJ2-1 and V is TRBV7-2, with 10 positions matching TRBD2. The CDR3 covers 17 residues. Per the germline V gene, CDR1 is SGHTA and CDR2 is FQGNSA. V lost 1 base, J lost 10 bases, and 13 bases stayed unmatched.

CDR3 protein: CASSLAVGAYEQYF. In DNA, the CDR3 is TGTGCCAGCAGCTTGGCCGTGGGGGCCTACGAGCAGTACTTC. The rearrangement joins TRBV5-4 to TRBJ2-7, with D possibly being TRBD1 or TRBD2 (5 bases each). In germline, CDR1 is SGHNT, CDR2 YYREEE (reference sequence). V lost 0 bases, J lost 2 bases, and 9 bases lay in between. This CDR3 is built from 14 residues.

CDR3 sequence (DNA): TGTGCCAGCAGCTTTACCGCTAATGAGCAGTTCTTC. Amino acids: CASSFTANEQFF. The genes are TRBV7-9 and TRBJ2-1; D gene unclear. V lost 3 bases, J lost 7 bases, and 7 bases lay in between. There are 12 residues in the CDR3. CDR1 and CDR2 from the germline V gene are SEHNR and FQNEAQ (reference sequence).

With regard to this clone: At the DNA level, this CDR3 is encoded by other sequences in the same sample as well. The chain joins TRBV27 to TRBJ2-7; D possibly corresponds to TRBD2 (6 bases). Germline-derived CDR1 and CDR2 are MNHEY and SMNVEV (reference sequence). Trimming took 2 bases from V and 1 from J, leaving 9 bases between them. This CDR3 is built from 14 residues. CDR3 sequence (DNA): TGTGCCAGCAGTTTAGGAGGGAGTTCCTACGAGCAGTACTTC. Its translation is CASSLGGSSYEQYF.

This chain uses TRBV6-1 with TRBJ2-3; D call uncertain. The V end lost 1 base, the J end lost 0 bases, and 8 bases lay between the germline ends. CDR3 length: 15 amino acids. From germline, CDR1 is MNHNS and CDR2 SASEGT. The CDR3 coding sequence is TGTGCCAGCAGTGAAGGGGCAGTGAGCACAGATACGCAGTATTTT. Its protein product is CASSEGAVSTDTQYF.

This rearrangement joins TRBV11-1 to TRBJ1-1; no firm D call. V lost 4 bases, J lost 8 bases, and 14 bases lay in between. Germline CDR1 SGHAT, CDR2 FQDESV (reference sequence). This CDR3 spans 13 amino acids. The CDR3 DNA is TGTGCCAGCAGCTACAACCCCTCCGGCGAAGCTTTCTTT. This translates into CASSYNPSGEAFF. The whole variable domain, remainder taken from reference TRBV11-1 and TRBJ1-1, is EAEVAQSPRYKITEKSQAVAFWCDPISGHATLYWYRQILGQGPELLVQFQDESVVDDSQLPKDRFSAERLKGVDSTLKIQPAELGDSAMYLCASSYNPSGEAFFGQGTRLTVV.